The 8 T cell receptor beta chains given below trace back to one sample, sequenced in a study of beta chain features in type 1 diabetes. The authors reverse transcribed all of the isolated RNA, so sequencing captured expressed TCRB transcripts. Clones were read by immunoSEQ multiplex PCR, and TCRdb kept only the in-frame ones, dropping some. The sample has tens of thousands of clones, around 32% seen once. Sequenced material: stem cell memory CD4+ T cells from blood. These receptors all come from a young woman in good health.

The rearrangement links TRBV5-1 to TRBJ2-3, with D uncertain. Between the trimmed V and J ends, which lost 0 bases and 0 bases, there was a span of 11 bases. Germline V lookup: CDR1 SGHRS, CDR2 YFSETQ. The CDR3 length is 16 residues. CDR3 region: CASSLEQFFSTDTQYF. CDR3 DNA sequence: TGCGCCAGCAGCTTGGAACAGTTCTTTAGCACAGATACGCAGTATTTT.

This clone was detected only a few times. This chain uses TRBV7-2 with TRBJ2-1; 8 bases agree with TRBD2. The trim removed 7 bases at V and 4 bases at J, leaving 9 bases unmatched. The germline V gene has CDR1 SGHTA and CDR2 FQGNSA. This CDR3 is built from 15 residues. In nucleotides, the CDR3 is TGTGCCAGCATCAGAGCGGGGGCTGAATACAATGAGCAGTTCTTC. It codes for CASIRAGAEYNEQFF.

CDR3 loop: CASRPPGGISGNTIYF. CDR3 sequence (DNA): TGCGCCAGCAGGCCTCCAGGAGGCATCTCTGGAAACACCATATATTTT. The chain has TRBV5-1 and TRBJ1-3; no firm D call. Trimming took off 5 bases at V and 0 bases at J, with 15 bases between the two ends. The V gene's germline CDR1 is SGHRS and CDR2 YFSETQ. CDR3 length: 16 residues. The variable domain in full, with the rest retrieved from reference TRBV5-1 and TRBJ1-3, is KAGVTQTPRYLIKTRGQQVTLSCSPISGHRSVSWYQQTPGQGLQFLFEYFSETQRNKGNFPGRFSGRQFSNSRSEMNVSTLELGDSALYLCASRPPGGISGNTIYFGEGSWLTVV.

This clone was counted between two and nine times. The gene calls are TRBV6-1 and TRBJ1-1; a weak D match, TRBD1 (5 bases). The CDR3 sequence is 13 residues long. V lost 5 bases, J lost 5 bases, and 12 bases lay in between. Germline V lookup: CDR1 MNHNS, CDR2 SASEGT. CDR3 amino acids: CASSIQGNTEAFF. The CDR3 region has the DNA TGTGCCAGCAGTATCCAGGGCAATACTGAAGCTTTCTTT.

This clone was detected only a few times. This sequence joins TRBV5-1 and TRBJ2-3, with D perhaps matching TRBD2 (5 bases). Germline lookup yields CDR1 SGHRS and CDR2 YFSETQ. CDR3 length: 15 residues. Trimming removed 1 base from V and 2 bases from J, with 11 bases in between. CDR3 nucleotide sequence: TGCGCCAGCAGCTTGAGTCCGGGAACCACAGATACGCAGTATTTT. Translation gives CASSLSPGTTDTQYF. Looking up the rest from reference TRBV5-1 and TRBJ2-3 gives the full variable domain: KAGVTQTPRYLIKTRGQQVTLSCSPISGHRSVSWYQQTPGQGLQFLFEYFSETQRNKGNFPGRFSGRQFSNSRSEMNVSTLELGDSALYLCASSLSPGTTDTQYFGPGTRLTVL.

This chain connects TRBV9 to TRBJ2-7, with TRBD2 identical over 7 bases. The CDR3 has 14 amino acids. V lost 0 bases to trimming and J lost 4 bases; unmatched junction nucleotides: 4. Germline V gene lookup returns CDR1 SGDLS and CDR2 YYNGEE. CDR3: CASSVGGSRYEQYF. Here the CDR3 DNA reads TGTGCCAGCAGCGTAGGCGGGAGTCGGTACGAGCAGTACTTC.

This clone was found a few times. This sequence joins TRBV7-2 and TRBJ1-1; TRBD1 matches at 8 bases. This CDR3 region has 12 residues. Germline CDR1 is SGHTA and CDR2 is FQGNSA. V was pared by 8 bases and J by 11 bases, with 10 bases of the junction left unmatched. CDR3 DNA: TGTGCCAGCGGTCCTCCGGACAGGGCCGCTTTCTTT. It translates to CASGPPDRAAFF. The complete variable domain, with remaining parts taken from reference TRBV7-2 and TRBJ1-1, reads GAGVSQSPSNKVTEKGKDVELRCDPISGHTALYWYRQSLGQGLEFLIYFQGNSAPDKSGLPSDRFSAERTGGSVSTLTIQRTQQEDSAVYLCASGPPDRAAFFGQGTRLTVV.

The chain employs TRBV28 and TRBJ1-1; D possibly corresponds to TRBD1 (6 bases). Germline V gene sequence: CDR1 MDHEN, CDR2 SYDVKM. The CDR3 is made up of 15 amino acids. V was trimmed by 4 bases and J by 0 bases, leaving 12 bases between them. This CDR3 reads CASSSSGTLNTEAFF. For the CDR3, the DNA is TGTGCCAGCAGTTCCTCCGGGACATTGAACACTGAAGCTTTCTTT.